These 26 T cell receptor beta chains came from one sample sequenced in a study of CD8+CD57+ T cells in acquired aplastic anemia. For CDR3 and TCR beta VDJ profiling, genomic DNA was the template used. TCRdb passed the reads through MiXCR, listing each CDR3 protein once. The repertoire holds about 190,000 distinct CDR3 sequences, 54% seen once, with 16% in the top ten. The sample consisted of sorted CD4+, CD8+, or CD8+CD57+ T cells (not recorded which) from PBMCs. These receptors were collected from a human donor in good health, serving as a control.

This clonotype is a singleton in its sample. The missing conserved phenylalanine or tryptophan at the end of this CDR3 makes a read error likely. Because the CDR3's place on the DNA is in doubt, the DNA is left out and the CDR3 is given as listed by TCRdb. The V gene is TRBV5-4, the J gene TRBJ1-1; TRBD1, as called in the table, went unchecked against the DNA. Germline CDR1 reads SGHNT; CDR2 reads YYREEE (reference sequence). The CDR3 length equals 11 residues, ends included. The CDR3: CASSLHTGGVS.

The V gene is TRBV20-1, the J gene TRBJ1-2; possibly TRBD1 for D (5 bases). V was cut by 5 bases and J by 4 bases, with 11 bases left in between. This CDR3 spans 12 amino acids. Germline CDR1 is DFQATT and CDR2 is SNEGSKA (reference sequence). CDR3 in amino acids: CSAPQGFYGYTF. The CDR3 DNA reads as TGCAGTGCTCCGCAGGGATTCTATGGCTACACCTTC.

The chain has TRBV7-9 and TRBJ2-7, with D possibly matching TRBD2 (5 bases). Trimming shortened V by 5 bases and J by 3 bases, and 11 bases separated the two germline ends. Germline V gene data show CDR1 as SEHNR and CDR2 as FQNEAQ (reference sequence). The CDR3 has 13 residues. CDR3 sequence (DNA): TGTGCCAGCAGCACTTCGGGGATCTACGAGCAGTACTTC. The encoded protein is CASSTSGIYEQYF.

The genes are TRBV5-6 and TRBJ2-7, with TRBD2 matching over 8 bases. The CDR3 is made up of 13 amino acids. Germline V lookup: CDR1 SGHDT, CDR2 YYEEEE. V lost 3 bases, J lost 7 bases, and 6 bases stayed unmatched. The CDR3 bases are TGTGCCAGCAGCTCATCACCTAGCGGGGAGCAGTACTTC. Encoded protein: CASSSSPSGEQYF.

Worth noting for this clonotype: One junction end does not reproduce the germline sequence, and a read error may be involved. This chain connects TRBV7-9 to TRBJ2-1; no reliable D call. There are 13 residues in the CDR3. CDR1 SEHNR and CDR2 FQNEAQ come from the germline V gene (reference sequence). The CDR3: CASSLVGSAEQLF. The CDR3, as DNA: TGTGCCAGCAGCTTAGTCGGCAGTGCTGAGCAGCTCTTC. Looking up the rest from reference TRBV7-9 and TRBJ2-1 gives the full variable domain: DTGVSQNPRHKITKRGQNVTFRCDPISEHNRLYWYRQTLGQGPEFLTYFQNEAQLEKSRLLSDRFSAERPKGSFSTLEIQRTEQGDSAMYLCASSLVGSAEQLFGPGTRLTVL.

This clonotype was recorded a few times. This chain links TRBV6-5 with TRBJ1-6; D may be TRBD1 (6 bases). CDR1 and CDR2 (germline): MNHEY, SVGAGI. Trimming cost V 0 bases and J 5 bases, with 17 bases left between them. The CDR3 has 18 residues. CDR3 region: CASSYSTVGGADNSPLHF. The CDR3 coding sequence is TGTGCCAGCAGTTACTCCACTGTTGGGGGCGCCGATAATTCACCCCTCCACTTT.

This clonotype has just one count. The chain couples TRBV7-2 to TRBJ1-5; 7 bases are shared with TRBD1. Germline lookup yields CDR1 SGHTA and CDR2 FQGNSA. The CDR3 is 13 amino acids. The V and J ends lost 7 bases and 16 bases, in that order; junction bases with no gene match: 16. The CDR3, as DNA: TGTGCCAGCATGGTAATGACAGGGACCGCTCACCATTTT. Its protein is CASMVMTGTAHHF.

This chain connects TRBV28 to TRBJ1-5; no firm D call. This CDR3 comprises 12 residues. The V end was cut by 4 bases, the J end by 5 bases, with 6 bases between. The germline gives CDR1 MDHEN, CDR2 SYDVKM. CDR3 bases: TGTGCCAGCAGTTCGTCCCATCAGCCCCAGCATTTT. Amino acids: CASSSSHQPQHF.

A note on this clonotype: Germline is not matched at one junction end, which may reflect a read error. This chain joins TRBV28 and TRBJ2-7; 10 positions agree with TRBD1. The CDR3 contains 16 residues. Germline V gene lookup returns CDR1 MDHEN and CDR2 SYDVKM. In DNA, the CDR3 is TGTGCCAGCAGTTTCGTGTGGACGACAGGGGGCTACGAGCAGTGCTTC. Its protein is CASSFVWTTGGYEQCF.

Comment on this clonotype: The DNA is omitted, as the CDR3 cannot be located on it reliably, and the CDR3 follows TCRdb's listing. This chain uses TRBV7-9 with TRBJ1-1; TRBD1, as called in the table, went unchecked against the DNA. The V gene's germline CDR1 is SEHNR and CDR2 FQNEAQ (reference sequence). The CDR3 is 24 residues long, counting both termini. The CDR3 loop is CASSPTAFYLCASSLRQGNTEAFF.

This clonotype has ten or more counts. This rearrangement joins TRBV5-1 to TRBJ2-7, with unresolved D. This CDR3 comprises 14 residues. Trimming pared 0 bases from V and 5 bases from J, leaving 12 bases between. The germline CDR1 and CDR2 sequences are SGHRS and YFSETQ. The CDR3: CASSLGGARNEQYF. CDR3 DNA sequence: TGCGCCAGCAGCTTGGGCGGCGCCCGGAACGAGCAGTACTTC.

This clonotype was recorded at least ten times. The chain has TRBV14 and TRBJ1-2; D ambiguous. The CDR3 loop spans 13 amino acids. CDR1 is SGHDN, CDR2 FVKESK, per germline. V was shortened by 4 bases and J by 4 bases, with 10 bases between the two germline ends. In DNA form, the CDR3 reads TGTGCCAGCAGCCTCTTGGACTTCTATGGCTACACCTTC. It specifies CASSLLDFYGYTF.

Of note for this clonotype: At one end, the junction sequence differs from germline, possibly due to a read error. This sequence joins TRBV5-1 and TRBJ2-5; D is perhaps TRBD1 (6 bases). The CDR3 runs to 16 residues. Germline assignment: CDR1 SGHRS and CDR2 YFSETQ. Here the CDR3 reads CVSSSLAGAFQETQYF. The DNA of the CDR3 is TGTGTCAGCAGCAGCTTGGCAGGGGCCTTCCAAGAGACCCAGTACTTC.

The J gene is TRBJ2-7, the V gene TRBV20-1, with 7 bases fitting TRBD1. The length of the CDR3 is 14 residues. J gave up 3 bases and V 6 bases, and 11 bases lay outside the gene matches. Germline V CDR1 and CDR2: DFQATT, SNEGSKA (reference sequence). CDR3 protein: CSATHTGDLYEQYF. CDR3 bases: TGCAGTGCAACACATACAGGGGACCTCTACGAGCAGTACTTC.

This clonotype was counted many times. This sequence joins TRBV5-1 and TRBJ2-3; 8 nucleotides align to TRBD2. This CDR3 has 17 residues. CDR1 and CDR2 (germline): SGHRS, YFSETQ. V shed 3 bases, J shed 0 bases, and the junction held 9 bases outside the gene matches. CDR3 amino acids: CASSSLIAGISTDTQYF. The CDR3 DNA sequence: TGCGCCAGCAGCTCACTGATAGCGGGGATAAGCACAGATACGCAGTATTTT.

The chain's CDR3 is CSVDGTGGADTQYF. The CDR3 nucleotides read TGCAGCGTGGATGGGACAGGGGGCGCAGATACGCAGTATTTT. V is TRBV29-1 and J is TRBJ2-3; 12 bases map to TRBD1. Unmatched junction bases numbered 5, after V lost 6 bases and J lost 4 bases. CDR3 size: 14 residues. Germline V CDR1 and CDR2: SQVTM, ANQGSEA.

This clonotype has at least ten counts. The chain uses TRBV6-2 or TRBV6-3 and TRBJ1-2, with no clear D. V lost 7 bases and J lost 2, with 14 bases in between. Germline CDR1 MNHEY, CDR2 SVGEGT. The CDR3 has 14 amino acids. As DNA, the CDR3 is TGTGCCAGCACCCCTCTCGGCGGAAACTATGGCTACACCTTC. This gives the protein CASTPLGGNYGYTF.

Many counts were recorded for this clonotype. The V and J genes are TRBV7-6 and TRBJ2-3; possible D gene TRBD1, 6 bases. Germline CDR1 SGHVS, CDR2 FNYEAQ. V was shortened by 2 bases and J by 2 bases, with 8 bases between the two germline ends. This CDR3 comprises 14 residues. CDR3 residues: CASSLRDNTDTQYF. The CDR3 DNA follows: TGTGCCAGCAGCTTAAGGGACAACACAGATACGCAGTATTTT.

The V call is TRBV2, the J call TRBJ2-3; 8 nucleotides align to TRBD2. Germline trimming cut 11 bases from V and 5 bases from J; bases unmatched to any gene: 12. The CDR3 has 14 residues. Germline CDR1 reads SNHLY; CDR2 reads FYNNEI. This CDR3 reads CASGNGGAIDTQYF. The DNA for the CDR3 is TGTGCCTCCGGGAACGGGGGGGCCATAGATACGCAGTATTTT.

This clonotype showed up many times. This rearrangement joins TRBV16 to TRBJ2-1; a weak D match, TRBD2 (5 bases). The germline V gene has CDR1 KGHSY and CDR2 FQNENV. Trimming removed 0 bases at V and 6 bases at J, with 6 bases between. The CDR3 has 13 amino acids. The DNA of the CDR3 is TGTGCCAGCAGCCAATCCCGGGGCAATGAGCAGTTCTTC. Its protein product is CASSQSRGNEQFF.

This clonotype is a singleton in its sample. This is likely a read error, given that the CDR3 carries no conserved phenylalanine or tryptophan at its end. The V gene is TRBV19, the J gene TRBJ1-1; 7 bases are shared with TRBD1. J gave up 4 bases and V 5 bases, and 7 bases lay outside the gene matches. The germline V gene encodes CDR1 LNHDA and CDR2 SQIVND (reference sequence). This CDR3 is 14 amino acids long. In DNA form, the CDR3 reads TGTGCCAGTAGTTATACGACAGGGACCACTGAAGCTTTCCTT. Its protein product is CASSYTTGTTEAFL.

The chain combines TRBV7-2 with TRBJ1-1; D unresolved. V lost 3 bases to trimming and J lost 6 bases, with 11 bases between them. This CDR3 is 13 amino acids long. CDR1 is SGHTA, CDR2 FQGNSA, per germline. In nucleotides, the CDR3 is TGTGCCAGCAGCTTCTCTGGACGCGCTGAAGCTTTCTTT. It is translated as CASSFSGRAEAFF. Full variable domain (outside the CDR3, taken from reference TRBV7-2 and TRBJ1-1): GAGVSQSPSNKVTEKGKDVELRCDPISGHTALYWYRQSLGQGLEFLIYFQGNSAPDKSGLPSDRFSAERTGGSVSTLTIQRTQQEDSAVYLCASSFSGRAEAFFGQGTRLTVV.

The genes are TRBV29-1 and TRBJ1-1; perhaps TRBD1 as D (5 bases). V was trimmed by 3 bases and J by 6 bases, leaving 14 bases between them. The CDR3 covers 13 residues. Germline V gene data show CDR1 as SQVTM and CDR2 as ANQGSEA. CDR3 in amino acids: CSVEPGGVAEAFF. The CDR3 DNA reads as TGCAGCGTTGAGCCGGGGGGGGTTGCTGAAGCTTTCTTT.

The V call is TRBV10-3, the J call TRBJ1-1, with D possibly being TRBD1 (6 bases). V was cut by 2 bases and J by 6 bases, with 10 bases left in between. Germline assignment: CDR1 ENHRY and CDR2 SYGVKD. CDR3 length: 13 residues. Here the CDR3 DNA reads TGTGCCATCAGTGAGAGGCAGGGGCCTGAAGCTTTCTTT. Translated: CAISERQGPEAFF.

The rearrangement joins TRBV15 to TRBJ2-4; 12 positions agree with TRBD2. Germline V gives CDR1 LNHNV, CDR2 YYDKDF (reference sequence). CDR3 length: 17 amino acids. V lost 1 base, J lost 8 bases, and 9 bases stayed unmatched. Here the CDR3 DNA reads TGTGCCACCAGCAGAGGCCGGACTAGCGGGAATGTGTACATTCAGTACTTC. This gives the protein CATSRGRTSGNVYIQYF.

This clonotype has just a few counts. This sequence may be a read error, since a much larger clone differs from it by one base. The chain carries TRBV4-3 and TRBJ1-5, with D maybe TRBD1 (5 bases). In germline, CDR1 is LGHNA, CDR2 YSLEER. V lost 0 bases, J lost 3 bases, and 12 bases lay in between. The CDR3 sequence is 16 residues long. CDR3 DNA sequence: TGCGCCAGCAGCCAAGATGTCAGGGTGAACAATCAGCCCCAGCATTTT. Translating it yields CASSQDVRVNNQPQHF.